Listed below are T cell receptor beta chains from one sample, sequenced in a study of cytomegalovirus exposure and HLA in healthy donors. Using immunoSEQ multiplex PCR, the repertoire was profiled, and TCRdb retains in-frame clones only, with some absent. This table has about 160,000 clones, 55% to 70% appearing once. Sample: PBMCs. The receptors come from a woman aged 60-75 years in good health and CMV-seropositive. Both conserved end residues are trimmed from each CDR3. D genes are given only for firm matches.

CDR3aa: ASSLAGGIRHTEAF
v_gene: TRBV5-6
d_gene: TRBD1
j_gene: TRBJ1-1

CDR3aa: ASSPGTVPPPEQF
v_gene: TRBV19
d_gene: TRBD1
j_gene: TRBJ2-1

CDR3aa: SAPGHEKLF
v_gene: TRBV20-1
d_gene: .
j_gene: TRBJ1-4

CDR3aa: ASSLRLAGGENEQF
v_gene: TRBV5-1
d_gene: TRBD2
j_gene: TRBJ2-1

CDR3aa: ASSLAGTSGYEQY
v_gene: TRBV7-2
d_gene: TRBD2
j_gene: TRBJ2-7

CDR3aa: ASSPLAGGYNEQF
v_gene: TRBV19
d_gene: TRBD2
j_gene: TRBJ2-1

CDR3aa: ASSPRESNTEAF
v_gene: TRBV5-6
d_gene: .
j_gene: TRBJ1-1

CDR3aa: ASSLDGTGAPGEQY
v_gene: TRBV5-1
d_gene: TRBD1
j_gene: TRBJ2-7

CDR3aa: ASSVSWDRQLNTGELL
v_gene: TRBV5-1
d_gene: TRBD1
j_gene: TRBJ2-2

CDR3aa: ASSQDKRSSYNEQF
v_gene: TRBV4-3
d_gene: .
j_gene: TRBJ2-1

CDR3aa: ASKREYATGELF
v_gene: TRBV27
d_gene: TRBD2
j_gene: TRBJ2-2

CDR3aa: ASRTGGSGNTIY
v_gene: TRBV10-2
d_gene: TRBD1
j_gene: TRBJ1-3

CDR3aa: ASSTSGTSETYQETQY
v_gene: TRBV28
d_gene: TRBD2
j_gene: TRBJ2-5

CDR3aa: AWAGAGEVVGELF
v_gene: TRBV30
d_gene: TRBD2
j_gene: TRBJ2-2

CDR3aa: ASSPPRTGNTEAF
v_gene: TRBV13
d_gene: TRBD1
j_gene: TRBJ1-1

CDR3aa: AISARDRVRVNTEAF
v_gene: TRBV10-3
d_gene: TRBD1
j_gene: TRBJ1-1

CDR3aa: ASSVADGGAYGYT
v_gene: TRBV9
d_gene: .
j_gene: TRBJ1-2

CDR3aa: ASSNRQGASDGYT
v_gene: TRBV6-1
d_gene: TRBD1
j_gene: TRBJ1-2

CDR3aa: SVEVPGGGVANNGQF
v_gene: TRBV29-1
d_gene: .
j_gene: TRBJ2-1

CDR3aa: ASSQDLGQGSTDTQY
v_gene: TRBV4-3
d_gene: TRBD1
j_gene: TRBJ2-3

CDR3aa: ASSRDRGPEETQY
v_gene: TRBV2
d_gene: TRBD1
j_gene: TRBJ2-5

CDR3aa: ASRPGLAGGPIAWLYNEQF
v_gene: TRBV27
d_gene: TRBD2
j_gene: TRBJ2-1